The rows below give T cell receptor beta chains drawn from one sample of a study of blood T cell repertoires in COVID-19. Method: immunoSEQ multiplex PCR; TCRdb's copy keeps in-frame clones and lacks some. Of roughly 110,000 clones listed, approximately 80% are singletons. Source material: peripheral blood. These receptors all stem from a woman in her sixties or seventies with acute or convalescent COVID-19. The CDR3 runs from the conserved cysteine through the conserved F or W. D genes are given only for firm matches. The listing skips clone size in some rows; elsewhere it reads once, few, many or a size class.

cdr3_aa cdr3_nt j_call d_call clone_size v_call
CASSLTPAGEHRAFF TGTGCCAGCAGCTTAACGCCTGCGGGGGAACATCGCGCTTTCTTT TRBJ1-1 NA once TRBV7-3
CASSVDNRRQPQHF TGTGCCAGCAGCGTAGATAACAGGCGACAGCCCCAGCATTTT TRBJ1-5 NA NA TRBV9
CASSHRETSSGNTIYF TGTGCCAGCAGCCACCGGGAGACAAGCTCTGGAAACACCATATATTTT TRBJ1-3 NA NA TRBV3-1/TRBV3-2
CASSLSAGTTDTQYF TGTGCCAGCAGCCTTTCGGCGGGGACCACAGATACGCAGTATTTT TRBJ2-3 NA NA TRBV4-2
CASSHPGQGATDTQYF TGTGCCAGCAGCCACCCGGGACAGGGGGCCACAGATACGCAGTATTTT TRBJ2-3 TRBD1 NA TRBV7-9
CASSVATWGGSTDTQYF TGTGCCAGCAGCGTCGCTACTTGGGGCGGAAGCACAGATACGCAGTATTTT TRBJ2-3 NA few TRBV9
CASERTGLTQPQHF TGTGCCAGCGAGCGTACAGGGTTGACTCAGCCCCAGCATTTT TRBJ1-5 NA NA TRBV18
CASSYPDSGGGTEAFF TGTGCCAGCAGTTACCCGGACAGCGGCGGGGGCACTGAAGCTTTCTTT TRBJ1-1 NA NA TRBV6-5
CASSQESGGGPGANVLTF TGTGCCAGCAGCCAAGAATCTGGGGGAGGGCCTGGGGCCAACGTCCTGACTTTC TRBJ2-6 TRBD2 NA TRBV4-2
CASSYGGTNIQYF TGTGCCAGCAGTTACGGGGGAACGAACATTCAGTACTTC TRBJ2-4 NA few TRBV12-3/TRBV12-4
CASRREQGGGYGYTF TGTGCCAGCAGGAGAGAGCAGGGGGGAGGATATGGCTACACCTTC TRBJ1-2 TRBD1 NA TRBV6-4
CASSLRSGRGEEQFF TGTGCCAGCAGCTTGAGGAGCGGGAGGGGGGAGGAGCAGTTCTTC TRBJ2-1 TRBD2 few TRBV5-4
CASRNTYNEQFF TGTGCCAGCAGAAACACCTACAATGAGCAGTTCTTC TRBJ2-1 NA NA TRBV27
CASSLASSGPYEQYF TGTGCCAGCAGCTTGGCGTCTAGCGGCCCCTACGAGCAGTACTTC TRBJ2-7 TRBD2 NA TRBV5-4
CASSLVRGEETQYF TGTGCCAGCAGCTTAGTCAGAGGCGAAGAGACCCAGTACTTC TRBJ2-5 NA NA TRBV7-8
CASSFGQAYEQYF TGTGCCAGCAGTTTTGGCCAGGCCTACGAGCAGTACTTC TRBJ2-7 NA once TRBV12-3/TRBV12-4
CASSPTDTHTEAFF TGTGCCAGCTCACCAACGGACACTCACACTGAAGCTTTCTTT TRBJ1-1 NA NA TRBV18
CAITIGQGTYNEQFF TGTGCCATCACTATCGGACAGGGAACTTACAATGAGCAGTTCTTC TRBJ2-1 TRBD1 NA TRBV10-3
CASSFRSVYEQFF TGTGCCAGCAGCTTTCGGAGCGTCTATGAGCAGTTCTTC TRBJ2-1 NA NA TRBV5-4
CAWTPSGNTIYF TGTGCCTGGACTCCCTCTGGAAACACCATATATTTT TRBJ1-3 NA NA TRBV30
CASTTGTHQPQHF TGTGCCAGCACTACAGGGACCCATCAGCCCCAGCATTTT TRBJ1-5 NA NA TRBV28
CASSPPGDSNYGYTF TGTGCCAGCTCACCACCGGGAGACTCTAACTATGGCTACACCTTC TRBJ1-2 NA few TRBV18
CASSYWGLGQPQHF TGTGCCAGCAGTTACTGGGGGCTAGGTCAGCCCCAGCATTTT TRBJ1-5 NA NA TRBV6-6
CASSLTGLPTDTQYF TGTGCCAGCAGCTTAACGGGACTTCCCACAGATACGCAGTATTTT TRBJ2-3 NA NA TRBV7-3
CASSKAGSSSYNEQFF TGTGCCAGCAGCAAAGCGGGCTCCAGCTCCTACAATGAGCAGTTCTTC TRBJ2-1 NA NA TRBV21-1
CASSLGVDTGELFF TGCGCCAGCAGCTTGGGAGTCGACACCGGGGAGCTGTTTTTT TRBJ2-2 NA NA TRBV5-1
CASSDIPGDYGYTF TGTGCCAGCAGTGACATACCCGGGGACTATGGCTACACCTTC TRBJ1-2 NA NA TRBV6-1
CASSFGVTSGGASYEQYF TGTGCCAGCAGCTTTGGGGTGACTAGCGGGGGCGCCTCCTACGAGCAGTACTTC TRBJ2-7 TRBD2 NA TRBV7-2
CASNLQATGPMNTEAFF TGTGCCAGTAACCTCCAGGCGACAGGGCCTATGAACACTGAAGCTTTCTTT TRBJ1-1 TRBD1 few TRBV19
CASSLAGGLSEQFF TGTGCCAGCTCTCTAGCGGGAGGTTTGAGTGAGCAGTTCTTC TRBJ2-1 TRBD2 NA TRBV14
CASSGQGASQPQHF TGTGCCAGCAGCGGACAGGGGGCGAGTCAGCCCCAGCATTTT TRBJ1-5 TRBD1 few TRBV28
CASSPIRGTENIQYF TGTGCCAGCTCACCGATCCGGGGGACAGAAAACATTCAGTACTTC TRBJ2-4 NA NA TRBV18
CASSPGTAPNWETQYF TGTGCCAGTAGCCCTGGGACAGCCCCGAATTGGGAGACCCAGTACTTC TRBJ2-5 TRBD1 NA TRBV19
CASRLAGGNEQFF TGTGCCAGCAGATTAGCGGGGGGCAATGAGCAGTTCTTC TRBJ2-1 TRBD2 NA TRBV12-3/TRBV12-4
CASSSTGRNEKLFF TGCGCCAGCAGCTCGACAGGGCGTAATGAAAAACTGTTTTTT TRBJ1-4 TRBD1 NA TRBV5-1
CASSFAGTGTGNTIYF TGTGCCAGCAGTTTCGCCGGGACAGGGACTGGAAACACCATATATTTT TRBJ1-3 TRBD1 NA TRBV27
CASSPPSGTTTYEQYF TGTGCCAGCTCACCCCCGTCCGGGACAACCACCTACGAGCAGTACTTC TRBJ2-7 NA NA TRBV18
CASSDSYTQYF TGTGCCAGCAGTGACAGCTATACGCAGTATTTT TRBJ2-3 NA NA TRBV7-2
CASSPSLAGLNEQFF TGTGCCAGCTCACCGAGTCTAGCGGGACTTAATGAGCAGTTCTTC TRBJ2-1 TRBD2 once TRBV18
CGLCVILVEQPHNF TGTGGATTATGTGTAATCTTGGTTGAGCAACCTCATAATTTT TRBJ1-5 NA NA TRBV10-3
CASSWTSGRAYEQFF TGTGCCAGCAGCTGGACTAGCGGGAGGGCCTATGAGCAGTTCTTC TRBJ2-1 TRBD2 NA TRBV5-4